The 22 T cell receptor beta chains below all came from one sample that was sequenced in a study of beta chain features in type 1 diabetes. Regarding the study as a whole: Within each of all four CD4+ subsets, Type 1 diabetes patients had TCRB CDR3s that were moderately but significantly shorter.

What these receptors recognize is not known. Expressed TCRB transcripts were sequenced because the entire RNA isolate underwent reverse transcription. Measured with immunoSEQ multiplex PCR; TCRdb has only the in-frame clones, and not every one. The sample lists some 44,000 clones, approximately 68% occurring once. Sequences were obtained from Tregs from blood. Every receptor here comes from a woman aged 18 to 35 with type 1 diabetes.

This clone was recorded only once. This sequence joins TRBV28 and TRBJ1-4; 7 bases align to TRBD1. V lost 5 bases and J lost 8; bases outside the gene matches: 17. In germline, CDR1 is MDHEN, CDR2 SYDVKM. The CDR3 covers 17 residues. CDR3 in amino acids: CASSRRGPGWVREKLFF. In DNA form, the CDR3 reads TGTGCCAGCAGTAGGAGGGGGCCGGGTTGGGTTCGCGAAAAACTGTTTTTT.

This clone has a handful of counts. The chain joins TRBV7-2 to TRBJ2-3; possibly TRBD2 for D (6 bases). The CDR3 is 14 amino acids. V was pared by 2 bases and J by 4 bases, with 10 bases between. Looked up from germline, CDR1 is SGHTA and CDR2 is FQGNSA. CDR3 bases: TGTGCCAGCAGCTTAATCCGGGACTCAGATACGCAGTATTTT. The encoded protein is CASSLIRDSDTQYF.

The chain is built from TRBV4-3 and TRBJ2-1, with TRBD2 matching over 7 bases. Germline trimming cut 4 bases from V and 0 bases from J; bases unmatched to any gene: 3. Germline assignment: CDR1 LGHNA and CDR2 YSLEER. The CDR3 is 15 amino acids. DNA of the CDR3: TGCGCCAGCAGCCCTAGCGGTCCCTCCTACAATGAGCAGTTCTTC. It codes for CASSPSGPSYNEQFF.

V usage is TRBV6-6 and J usage is TRBJ2-7; 10 nucleotides align to TRBD2. There are 14 residues in the CDR3. V was clipped by 6 bases and J by 2 bases; unmatched bases: 4. CDR1 is MNHNY, CDR2 SVGAGI, per germline (reference sequence). The DNA of the CDR3 is TGTGCCAGCAGGCCCAGCGGGGGGGCCTACGAGCAGTACTTC. As protein: CASRPSGGAYEQYF.

J is TRBJ1-1 and V is TRBV27, with D uncertain. The CDR3 sequence is 16 residues long. Germline assignment: CDR1 MNHEY and CDR2 SMNVEV (reference sequence). The germline V and J ends were trimmed by 3 bases and 4 bases, with 18 bases remaining between them. This CDR3 is CASSFRSGGSATEAFF. The CDR3 bases are TGTGCCAGCAGTTTCCGTTCCGGAGGAAGTGCCACTGAAGCTTTCTTT.

This sequence joins TRBV7-9 and TRBJ2-3; D unclear. The CDR3 consists of 13 residues. The V gene lost 5 bases and the J gene lost 10 bases, with 16 bases spanning the gap. Per germline, CDR1 SEHNR and CDR2 FQNEAQ (reference sequence). The CDR3 sequence: CASSPQMQVAQYF. The DNA for the CDR3 is TGTGCCAGCAGCCCCCAGATGCAGGTAGCGCAGTATTTT.

V is TRBV2 and J is TRBJ2-1, with a weak D call TRBD2 (5 bases). This CDR3 is 11 amino acids long. V was trimmed by 5 bases and J by 8 bases, leaving 7 bases between them. Germline V CDR1 and CDR2: SNHLY, FYNNEI. The CDR3 loop reads CASSPRDEQFF. Written as DNA, the CDR3 is TGTGCCAGCAGTCCGAGGGATGAGCAGTTCTTC.

This clone showed up just once. The V and J genes are TRBV5-1 and TRBJ2-7, with D maybe TRBD1 (7 bases). Germline loops: CDR1 SGHRS, CDR2 YFSETQ. The CDR3 spans 13 residues. Deletions cut 4 bases from V and 1 base from J, with 9 bases between. In DNA form, the CDR3 reads TGCGCCAGCAGCGCGGGACAGTCCTACGAGCAGTACTTC. It translates to CASSAGQSYEQYF.

This clone occurred once. V and J are TRBV7-2 and TRBJ2-3; D is unresolved. The V and J ends lost 4 bases and 2 bases respectively, with 10 bases between them. The CDR3 is 14 amino acids. Germline lookup yields CDR1 SGHTA and CDR2 FQGNSA. The chain's CDR3 is CASSYAAYTDTQYF. CDR3 in DNA: TGTGCCAGCAGCTACGCCGCGTACACAGATACGCAGTATTTT.

The chain combines TRBV10-3 with TRBJ2-7; a possible D gene is TRBD1 (5 bases). The CDR3 sequence is 12 residues long. Germline-derived CDR1 and CDR2 are ENHRY and SYGVKD. Trimming took off 4 bases at V and 2 bases at J, with 6 bases between the two ends. CDR3 sequence reads: CAISVGAYEQYF. The CDR3 DNA follows: TGTGCCATCAGTGTAGGGGCCTACGAGCAGTACTTC.

The chain is built from TRBV19 and TRBJ1-5; TRBD1 is a possible D gene (5 bases). This CDR3 comprises 17 residues. Germline V gives CDR1 LNHDA, CDR2 SQIVND (reference sequence). Trimming shortened V by 5 bases and J by 3 bases, and 20 bases separated the two germline ends. CDR3 sequence (DNA): TGTGCCAGTAGTCCTGCGAGACAGTCTCAATCCAATCAGCCCCAGCATTTT. It codes for CASSPARQSQSNQPQHF.

DNA for the CDR3: TGTGCCAGCAGCGGGGGCACAGATGAAAAACTGTTTTTT. This translates into CASSGGTDEKLFF. The chain couples TRBV7-9 to TRBJ1-4; tentative D call: TRBD1 (6 bases). In germline, CDR1 is SEHNR, CDR2 FQNEAQ (reference sequence). The CDR3 runs 13 residues. The V end lost 5 bases, the J end lost 6 bases, and 10 bases lay between the germline ends.

The rearrangement links TRBV10-3 to TRBJ2-2; weak D call: TRBD1 (6 bases). Per the germline V gene, CDR1 is ENHRY and CDR2 is SYGVKD. CDR3 size: 17 residues. Trimming stripped 2 bases from V and 3 bases from J, with 16 bases between. The CDR3 protein is CAISEMGRRGDTGELFF. The CDR3 DNA reads as TGTGCCATCAGTGAGATGGGGCGCAGGGGTGACACCGGGGAGCTGTTTTTT.

This chain links TRBV7-9 with TRBJ2-2; TRBD2 matches at 11 bases. Germline V lookup: CDR1 SEHNR, CDR2 FQNEAQ (reference sequence). Unmatched junction bases numbered 5, after V lost 5 bases and J lost 0 bases. The CDR3 extends over 17 amino acids. The CDR3 DNA sequence: TGTGCCAGCAGCCCTAGCGGGGGGAGCGCGAACACCGGGGAGCTGTTTTTT. Its protein is CASSPSGGSANTGELFF.

In its sample, this clone was seen a few times. The chain joins TRBV7-2 to TRBJ2-2; D uncertain. The CDR3 loop spans 12 amino acids. Germline CDR1 is SGHTA and CDR2 is FQGNSA. The V gene lost 5 bases and the J gene lost 9 bases, with 10 bases spanning the gap. CDR3 region: CASSPPSRELFF. The CDR3 nucleotides read TGTGCCAGCAGCCCGCCCAGTCGGGAGCTGTTTTTT.

Regarding this clone: Being one base from a much bigger clone, this may be a read error. CDR3 in amino acids: CATGRGTLFTVEQYF. The CDR3 nucleotides read TGTGCCACCGGCAGAGGTACGCTCTTTACTGTGGAGCAGTACTTC. V usage is TRBV15 and J usage is TRBJ2-7; D unclear. This CDR3 comprises 15 residues. Germline V gene data show CDR1 as LNHNV and CDR2 as YYDKDF (reference sequence).

The CDR3 DNA reads TGTGCCAGCAGCTTAGGCGGCGGGAGTCACCTCACAGATACGCAGTATTTT. Residues: CASSLGGGSHLTDTQYF. This sequence joins TRBV7-9 and TRBJ2-3, with 7 bases matching TRBD2. Germline CDR1 and CDR2: SEHNR and FQNEAQ (reference sequence). V lost 1 base to trimming and J lost 2 bases; unmatched junction nucleotides: 9. This CDR3 contains 17 residues.

The chain has TRBV27 and TRBJ2-7; tentatively, D is TRBD2 (5 bases). CDR3 length: 15 amino acids. Germline lookup yields CDR1 MNHEY and CDR2 SMNVEV (reference sequence). The V and J ends lost 5 bases and 4 bases respectively, with 18 bases between them. This chain's CDR3 is CASSLLTGLRYEQYF. CDR3 coding DNA: TGTGCCAGCAGTCTGCTGACGGGGTTGAGGTACGAGCAGTACTTC.

This clone was seen a single time. The chain employs TRBV11-2 and TRBJ2-5; 7 nucleotides align to TRBD1. The germline V gene has CDR1 SGHAT and CDR2 FQNNGV. V lost 2 bases and J lost 2; bases outside the gene matches: 8. This CDR3 is 16 amino acids long. The CDR3 DNA follows: TGTGCCAGCAGCTTAACTCTGGGCAGGGGGCAAGAGACCCAGTACTTC. It is translated as CASSLTLGRGQETQYF. Supplemented by reference TRBV11-2 and TRBJ2-5, the full variable domain reads EAGVAQSPRYKIIEKRQSVAFWCNPISGHATLYWYQQILGQGPKLLIQFQNNGVVDDSQLPKDRFSAERLKGVDSTLKIQPAKLEDSAVYLCASSLTLGRGQETQYFGPGTRLLVL.

This clone showed up just once. The chain links TRBV6-5 to TRBJ2-2; the match to TRBD2 covers 13 bases. The ends lost 4 bases at V and 4 bases at J; junction bases unmatched: 3. This CDR3 spans 16 amino acids. CDR1 MNHEY and CDR2 SVGAGI come from the germline V gene. CDR3 DNA: TGTGCCAGCAGTTCCCGACTAGCGGGGGGCACCGGGGAGCTGTTTTTT. This codes for CASSSRLAGGTGELFF.

This clone was detected only once. The J gene is TRBJ2-6, the V gene TRBV9, with D perhaps TRBD2 (6 bases). The V and J ends lost 4 bases and 1 base respectively, with 18 bases between them. This CDR3 has 18 residues. Germline V gene lookup returns CDR1 SGDLS and CDR2 YYNGEE. CDR3: CASSPRQAAGSGANVLTF. The CDR3 DNA reads TGTGCCAGCAGCCCCCGGCAGGCGGCGGGGTCTGGGGCCAACGTCCTGACTTTC. The full variable domain, its missing parts supplied by reference TRBV9 and TRBJ2-6, is DSGVTQTPKHLITATGQRVTLRCSPRSGDLSVYWYQQSLDQGLQFLIQYYNGEERAKGNILERFSAQQFPDLHSELNLSSLELGDSALYFCASSPRQAAGSGANVLTFGAGSRLTVL.

The chain has TRBV7-2 and TRBJ1-5; no firm D call. Germline V gene data show CDR1 as SGHTA and CDR2 as FQGNSA. Trimming stripped 6 bases from V and 7 bases from J, with 13 bases between. The CDR3 runs 13 residues. CDR3 coding DNA: TGTGCCAGCAGTCCGACCCGAGGGCAGCCCCAGCATTTT. This codes for CASSPTRGQPQHF.